These 5 T cell receptor beta chains were all obtained from the same sample, sequenced in a study of blood T cell repertoires in COVID-19. Libraries were prepared by immunoSEQ multiplex PCR; TCRdb keeps only in-frame clonotypes and omits some of them. Among 100,000 or so clones listed, roughly 77% were seen once. Specimen: peripheral blood. These receptors originate from a human donor in a cohort sampled during active COVID-19.

The chain is built from TRBV18 and TRBJ2-7, with D possibly matching TRBD2 (5 bases). V was shortened by 3 bases and J by 6 bases, with 18 bases between the two germline ends. The CDR3 spans 15 residues. Germline V lookup: CDR1 KGHSH, CDR2 LQKENI. CDR3 region: CASSPYPTRASEQYF. As DNA, the CDR3 is TGTGCCAGCTCACCCTACCCCACGAGGGCCAGCGAGCAGTACTTC.

The DNA of the CDR3 is TGCGCCAGCAGCCAGACAGGGGTCGGGGGCAATGAGCAGTTCTTC. Translating gives CASSQTGVGGNEQFF. J is TRBJ2-1 and V is TRBV5-1; 8 bases are shared with TRBD1. Germline CDR1 reads SGHRS; CDR2 reads YFSETQ. This CDR3 is built from 15 residues. The V and J ends lost 4 bases and 6 bases, in that order; junction bases with no gene match: 9.

This chain joins TRBV5-1 and TRBJ2-6; 11 bases agree with TRBD1. V trimming: 4 bases; J trimming: 0 bases; junction bases outside the gene matches: 9. CDR1 SGHRS and CDR2 YFSETQ come from the germline V gene. There are 19 residues in the CDR3. In DNA form, the CDR3 reads TGCGCCAGCAGCAGGTGGGACAGGGGGACCCCCTCTGGGGCCAACGTCCTGACTTTC. Its protein product is CASSRWDRGTPSGANVLTF.

This rearrangement joins TRBV4-3 to TRBJ2-5; TRBD2 aligns across 13 bases. After removal of 2 bases from V and 0 bases from J, the junction contained 6 bases not matched to a gene. Germline V gene data show CDR1 as LGHNA and CDR2 as YSLEER. This CDR3 contains 18 residues. CDR3 DNA sequence: TGCGCCAGCAGCCAATGGTACGGGACTAGCGGGGACCAAGAGACCCAGTACTTC. Translated, it gives CASSQWYGTSGDQETQYF.

This chain joins TRBV4-3 and TRBJ2-6; 8 bases are a match to TRBD1. CDR3 length: 19 amino acids. V lost 0 bases and J lost 0; bases outside the gene matches: 7. CDR1 and CDR2 (germline): LGHNA, YSLEER. The CDR3 region has the DNA TGCGCCAGCAGCCAAGAACCGGACAGGGCCATCTCTGGGGCCAACGTCCTGACTTTC. This sequence encodes CASSQEPDRAISGANVLTF.